This is a list of T cell receptor beta chains from one sample in a study of blood T cells in healthy people across ages. MiXCR, run by TCRdb on the 5' RACE reads, gives a single entry per CDR3 protein. The sample holds about 1.8 million distinct CDR3 sequences, around 48% seen once. Source material: blood. These receptors originate from a woman aged 40 to 50 in good health. Each CDR3 is given with its conserved first and last residue. The D gene is left open where the match is weak. Clone size is given for some rows only: seen once, a few or many times, or a class if the clone is expanded.

d_call	clone_size	v_call	j_call	cdr3_length	cdr3_aa	cdr3_nt
TRBD1	.	TRBV7-8	TRBJ2-1	13	CASSINRGHEQFF	TGTGCCAGCAGCATAAACAGGGGGCATGAGCAGTTCTTC
.	.	TRBV6-2/TRBV6-3	TRBJ2-7	15	CASSSLREGLREQYF	TGTGCCAGCAGTTCCCTCAGGGAAGGCCTCCGCGAGCAGTACTTC
.	.	TRBV7-9	TRBJ2-5	14	CASSLDQYEETQYF	TGTGCCAGCAGCTTAGATCAATACGAAGAGACCCAGTACTTC
TRBD1	.	TRBV5-1	TRBJ1-1	17	CASSSDRGSRTNTEAFF	TGCGCCAGCAGCTCAGACAGGGGGTCACGGACGAACACTGAAGCTTTCTTT
.	.	TRBV20-1	TRBJ2-1	13	CSARDPYLHEQFF	TGCAGTGCTAGAGATCCCTATCTTCATGAGCAGTTCTTC
TRBD1	.	TRBV27	TRBJ2-3	18	CASSGRHPGQGGTDTQYF	TGTGCCAGCAGTGGAAGACATCCGGGACAGGGCGGGACAGATACGCAGTATTTT
TRBD1	.	TRBV7-8	TRBJ2-3	15	CASSYGQARSDTQYF	TGTGCCAGCAGCTATGGACAGGCTAGATCGGATACGCAGTATTTT
.	.	TRBV27	TRBJ2-7	13	CASSFGGGREQYF	TGTGCCAGCAGTTTTGGGGGGGGGCGAGAGCAGTACTTC
.	few	TRBV7-2	TRBJ2-5	14	CASSLASAGETQYF	TGTGCCAGCAGCTTAGCATCCGCGGGGGAGACCCAGTACTTC
.	few	TRBV21-1	TRBJ2-5	15	CASSKEGQGGETQYF	TGTGCCAGCAGCAAAGAAGGGCAGGGAGGCGAGACCCAGTACTTC
TRBD1	.	TRBV29-1	TRBJ1-4	16	CSVEEQIRTGRLELFF	TGCAGCGTTGAAGAGCAAATCCGGACAGGGCGATTGGAACTGTTTTTT
.	.	TRBV7-2	TRBJ2-5	15	CASSLSRGDQETQYF	TGTGCCAGCAGTTTGAGCAGGGGGGACCAAGAGACCCAGTACTTC
TRBD2	.	TRBV6-5	TRBJ2-3	15	CASSPMGGNGDTQYF	TGTGCCAGCAGCCCCATGGGAGGGAATGGAGATACGCAGTATTTT
.	.	TRBV20-1	TRBJ2-5	11	CSVIARSKQYF	TGCAGTGTTATAGCCCGGAGTAAGCAGTACTTC
.	few	TRBV27	TRBJ2-7	14	CASSLRQERPEQYF	TGTGCCAGCAGTTTACGGCAGGAACGTCCCGAGCAGTACTTC
TRBD1	few	TRBV10-3	TRBJ2-7	12	CAISGTGVEQYF	TGTGCCATCAGTGGGACAGGGGTCGAGCAGTACTTC
.	.	TRBV6-5	TRBJ1-2	13	CASSVTGINGYTF	TGTGCCAGCAGTGTCACAGGGATTAATGGCTACACCTTC
.	.	TRBV9	TRBJ1-1	19	CASTKATSPTERAHTEAFF	TGTGCCAGCACTAAAGCCACAAGCCCGACGGAAAGGGCGCACACTGAAGCTTTCTTT
TRBD1	.	TRBV20-1	TRBJ2-5	16	CSALGGRQGPQETQYF	TGCAGTGCCCTCGGAGGGCGACAGGGGCCCCAAGAGACCCAGTACTTC
.	few	TRBV6-2/TRBV6-3	TRBJ1-2	11	CASTNSYGYTF	TGTGCCAGCACGAACAGTTATGGCTACACCTTC
.	many	TRBV14	TRBJ1-5	13	CASSQDHRQPQHF	TGTGCCAGCAGCCAAGATCACCGACAGCCCCAGCATTTT